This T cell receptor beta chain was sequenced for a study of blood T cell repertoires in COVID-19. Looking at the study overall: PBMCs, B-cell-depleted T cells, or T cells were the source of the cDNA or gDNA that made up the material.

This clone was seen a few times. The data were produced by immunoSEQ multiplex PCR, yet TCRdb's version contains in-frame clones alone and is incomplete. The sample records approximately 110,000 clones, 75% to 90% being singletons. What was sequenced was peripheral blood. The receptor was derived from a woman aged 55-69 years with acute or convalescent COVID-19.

CDR3 sequence reads: CASSAGDGGNQPQHF. The CDR3 region has the DNA TGTGCCAGCAGCGCGGGGGATGGTGGCAATCAGCCCCAGCATTTT. The genes are TRBV9 and TRBJ1-5; D may be TRBD1 (5 bases). V lost 3 bases to trimming and J lost 2 bases, with 12 bases between them. The CDR3 covers 15 residues. In germline, CDR1 is SGDLS, CDR2 YYNGEE.